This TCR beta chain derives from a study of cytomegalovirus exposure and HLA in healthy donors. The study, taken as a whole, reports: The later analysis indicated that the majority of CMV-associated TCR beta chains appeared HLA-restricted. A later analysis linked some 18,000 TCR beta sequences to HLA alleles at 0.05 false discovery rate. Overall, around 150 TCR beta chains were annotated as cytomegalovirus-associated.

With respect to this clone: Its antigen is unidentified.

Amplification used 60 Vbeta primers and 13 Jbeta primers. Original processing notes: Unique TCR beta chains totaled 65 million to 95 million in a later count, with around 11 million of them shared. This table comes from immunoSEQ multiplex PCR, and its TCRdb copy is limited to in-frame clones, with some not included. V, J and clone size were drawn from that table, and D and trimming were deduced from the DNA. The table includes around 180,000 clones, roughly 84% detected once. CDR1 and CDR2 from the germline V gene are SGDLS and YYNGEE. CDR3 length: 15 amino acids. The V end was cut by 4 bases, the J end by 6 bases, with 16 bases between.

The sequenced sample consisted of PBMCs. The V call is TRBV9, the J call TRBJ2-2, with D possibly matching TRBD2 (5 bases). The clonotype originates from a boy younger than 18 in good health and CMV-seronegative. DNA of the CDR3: TGTGCCAGCAGCCAGTCGGGGAATTCAGCCGGGGAGCTGTTTTTT. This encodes CASSQSGNSAGELFF.